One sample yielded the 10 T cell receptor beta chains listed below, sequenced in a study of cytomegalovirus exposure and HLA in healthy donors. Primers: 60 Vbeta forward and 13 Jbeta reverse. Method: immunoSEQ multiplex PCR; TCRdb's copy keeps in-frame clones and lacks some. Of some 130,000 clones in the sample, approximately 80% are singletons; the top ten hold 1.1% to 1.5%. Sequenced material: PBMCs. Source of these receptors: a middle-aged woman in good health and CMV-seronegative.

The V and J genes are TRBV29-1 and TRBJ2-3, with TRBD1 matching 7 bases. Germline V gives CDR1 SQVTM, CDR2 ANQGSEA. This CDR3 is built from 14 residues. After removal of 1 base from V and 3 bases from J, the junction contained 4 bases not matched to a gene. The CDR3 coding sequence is TGCAGCGTTGAAGGCGTCAGGGGGACAGATACGCAGTATTTT. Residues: CSVEGVRGTDTQYF.

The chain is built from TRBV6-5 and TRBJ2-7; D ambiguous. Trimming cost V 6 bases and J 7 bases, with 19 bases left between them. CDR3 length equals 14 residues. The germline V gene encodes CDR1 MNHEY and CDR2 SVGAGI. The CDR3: CASRSELHSSEQYF. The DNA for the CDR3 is TGTGCCAGCAGGTCGGAGTTGCACTCTTCGGAGCAGTACTTC.

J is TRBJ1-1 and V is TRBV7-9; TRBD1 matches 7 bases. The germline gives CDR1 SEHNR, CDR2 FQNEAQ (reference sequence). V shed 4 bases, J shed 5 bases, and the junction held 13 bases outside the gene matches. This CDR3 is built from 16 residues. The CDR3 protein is CASSYRPDRARTEAFF. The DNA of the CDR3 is TGTGCCAGCAGCTACCGACCCGACAGGGCGAGAACTGAAGCTTTCTTT. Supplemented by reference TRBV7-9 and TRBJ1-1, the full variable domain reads DTGVSQNPRHKITKRGQNVTFRCDPISEHNRLYWYRQTLGQGPEFLTYFQNEAQLEKSRLLSDRFSAERPKGSFSTLEIQRTEQGDSAMYLCASSYRPDRARTEAFFGQGTRLTVV.

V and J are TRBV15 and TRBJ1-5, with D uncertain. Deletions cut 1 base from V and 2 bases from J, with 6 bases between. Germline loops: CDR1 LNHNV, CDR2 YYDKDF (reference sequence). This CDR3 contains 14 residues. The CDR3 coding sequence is TGTGCCACCAGCAGAGGCGAGGGCAATCAGCCCCAGCATTTT. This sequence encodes CATSRGEGNQPQHF. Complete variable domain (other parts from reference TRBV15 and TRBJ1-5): DAMVIQNPRYQVTQFGKPVTLSCSQTLNHNVMYWYQQKSSQAPKLLFHYYDKDFNNEADTPDNFQSRRPNTSFCFLDIRSPGLGDTAMYLCATSRGEGNQPQHFGDGTRLSIL.

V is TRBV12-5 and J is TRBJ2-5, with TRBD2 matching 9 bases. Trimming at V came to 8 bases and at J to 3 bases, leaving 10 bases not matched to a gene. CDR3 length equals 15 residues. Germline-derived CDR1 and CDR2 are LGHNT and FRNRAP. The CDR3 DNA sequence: TGTGCTAGTCGAGCGGGGGGCCGGGGAAAAGAGACCCAGTACTTC. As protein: CASRAGGRGKETQYF.

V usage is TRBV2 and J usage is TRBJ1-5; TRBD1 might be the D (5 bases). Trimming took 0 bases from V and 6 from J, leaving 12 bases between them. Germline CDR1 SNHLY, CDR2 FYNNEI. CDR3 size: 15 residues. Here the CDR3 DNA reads TGTGCCAGCAGTGAAGCGCTTCGGGGGTCTCAGCCCCAGCATTTT. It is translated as CASSEALRGSQPQHF.

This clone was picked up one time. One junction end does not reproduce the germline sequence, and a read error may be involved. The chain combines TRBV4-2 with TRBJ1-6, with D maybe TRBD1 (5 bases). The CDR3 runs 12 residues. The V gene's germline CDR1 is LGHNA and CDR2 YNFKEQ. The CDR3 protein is CASSQEGTSRNF. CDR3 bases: TGTGCCAGCAGCCAAGAAGGGACTTCCCGAAACTTT.

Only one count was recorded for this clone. CDR3 amino acids: CASSVVHGNTEAFF. The CDR3 region has the DNA TGTGCCAGCAGCGTAGTTCACGGGAACACTGAAGCTTTCTTT. This chain links TRBV9 with TRBJ1-1; D remains ambiguous. V was trimmed by 0 bases and J by 1 base, leaving 7 bases between them. CDR3 length: 14 residues. Germline CDR1 SGDLS, CDR2 YYNGEE. Variable domain in full (rest from reference TRBV9 and TRBJ1-1): DSGVTQTPKHLITATGQRVTLRCSPRSGDLSVYWYQQSLDQGLQFLIQYYNGEERAKGNILERFSAQQFPDLHSELNLSSLELGDSALYFCASSVVHGNTEAFFGQGTRLTVV.

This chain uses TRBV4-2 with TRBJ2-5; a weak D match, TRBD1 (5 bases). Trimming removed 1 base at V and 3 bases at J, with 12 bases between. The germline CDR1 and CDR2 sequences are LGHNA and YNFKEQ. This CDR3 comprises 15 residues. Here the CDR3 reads CASSQGSRVEETQYF. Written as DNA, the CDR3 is TGTGCCAGCAGCCAAGGGAGCAGGGTGGAAGAGACCCAGTACTTC.

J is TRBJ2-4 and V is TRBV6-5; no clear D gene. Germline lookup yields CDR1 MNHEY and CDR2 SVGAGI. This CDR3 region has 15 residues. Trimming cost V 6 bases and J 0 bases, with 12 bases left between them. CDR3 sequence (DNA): TGTGCCAGCAGGCCTATCGAGGTAGCCAAAAACATTCAGTACTTC. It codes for CASRPIEVAKNIQYF.